The 17 T cell receptor beta chains presented below share a single source sample, sequenced in a study of T cells in localized non-small cell lung cancer. Only in-frame clones appear in the TCRdb table, and some are missing; sequencing was by immunoSEQ multiplex PCR. Of roughly 70,000 clones in the sample, 80% to 90% were seen once. Specimen: peripheral blood, collected before any cancer treatment. The source of these receptors is a male donor aged 60 or older with stage III squamous cell lung carcinoma.

The chain couples TRBV11-2 to TRBJ1-1; D unclear. This CDR3 is 12 amino acids long. Germline V gene data show CDR1 as SGHAT and CDR2 as FQNNGV. The V end was cut by 2 bases, the J end by 1 base, with 2 bases between. CDR3 DNA: TGTGCCAGCAGCTTACAGAACACTGAAGCTTTCTTT. Translated: CASSLQNTEAFF. The full variable domain, completed using reference TRBV11-2 and TRBJ1-1, is EAGVAQSPRYKIIEKRQSVAFWCNPISGHATLYWYQQILGQGPKLLIQFQNNGVVDDSQLPKDRFSAERLKGVDSTLKIQPAKLEDSAVYLCASSLQNTEAFFGQGTRLTVV.

For the CDR3, the DNA is TGTGCCAGCAGAAGTACAGGGGATGAGCAGTTCTTC. This translates into CASRSTGDEQFF. The chain combines TRBV28 with TRBJ2-1, with 7 bases lining up with TRBD1. Germline V CDR1 and CDR2: MDHEN, SYDVKM. This CDR3 has 12 residues. V lost 6 bases and J lost 8; bases outside the gene matches: 4.

Turning to this clone: The sample holds other DNA sequences that translate to the same CDR3. The chain is built from TRBV5-1 and TRBJ2-6, with D perhaps TRBD2 (6 bases). Germline V gene data show CDR1 as SGHRS and CDR2 as YFSETQ. V gave up 2 bases and J gave up 2 bases, with 8 bases separating them. The CDR3 sequence is 15 residues long. The CDR3 coding sequence is TGCGCCAGCAGCTTCGGGGGAACTGGGGCCAACGTCCTGACTTTC. This sequence encodes CASSFGGTGANVLTF.

The genes are TRBV7-2 and TRBJ1-2; TRBD1 is a possible D gene (5 bases). This CDR3 contains 14 residues. Trimming removed 1 base from V and 4 bases from J, with 10 bases in between. Per the germline V gene, CDR1 is SGHTA and CDR2 is FQGNSA. CDR3 protein: CASSLEGDGYGYTF. The DNA of the CDR3 is TGTGCCAGCAGCTTAGAAGGGGATGGCTATGGCTACACCTTC.

The chain is built from TRBV7-2 and TRBJ1-2; D possibly corresponds to TRBD1 (5 bases). Trimming stripped 5 bases from V and 5 bases from J, with 21 bases between. Germline V CDR1 and CDR2: SGHTA, FQGNSA. The CDR3 sequence is 16 residues long. This CDR3 reads CASSPGGTGGTYGYTF. As DNA, the CDR3 is TGTGCCAGCAGCCCAGGAGGGACCGGGGGTACTTATGGCTACACCTTC.

V and J are TRBV23-1 and TRBJ1-6, with 7 positions matching TRBD1. TRBV23-1 belongs to the ORF category, with a function that is uncertain. The CDR3 consists of 15 residues. J lost 5 bases, V lost 7 bases, and 8 bases had no gene match. The CDR3: CASIPMTGNNSPLHF. For the CDR3, the DNA is TGCGCCAGCATCCCAATGACAGGGAATAATTCACCCCTCCACTTT.

This rearrangement joins TRBV5-1 to TRBJ1-4; D not certain. V lost 0 bases to trimming and J lost 7 bases, with 10 bases between them. The CDR3 is made up of 14 amino acids. CDR1 is SGHRS and CDR2 is YFSETQ in the germline V gene. As DNA, the CDR3 is TGCGCCAGCAGCTTGGCTCTGGGCGGTGAAAAACTGTTTTTT. Amino acids: CASSLALGGEKLFF.

V and J are TRBV4-2 and TRBJ1-6; D is possibly TRBD1 (5 bases). The CDR3 runs 16 residues. Looked up from germline, CDR1 is LGHNA and CDR2 is YNFKEQ. The ends were cut back, 1 base at V and 6 bases at J, with 13 bases in the middle. CDR3 DNA sequence: TGTGCCAGCAGCCAAGTATCAGGGACGCTTAATTCACCCCTCCACTTT. This translates into CASSQVSGTLNSPLHF.

This sequence joins TRBV28 and TRBJ1-2, with 8 positions matching TRBD1. The CDR3 runs to 12 residues. Germline lookup yields CDR1 MDHEN and CDR2 SYDVKM. The V and J ends lost 11 bases and 5 bases, in that order; junction bases with no gene match: 7. The CDR3 nucleotides are TGTGCCGGGGGCGGACAGGGATATGGCTACACCTTC. Protein product: CAGGGQGYGYTF.

The chain combines TRBV5-1 with TRBJ1-1; the D gene is possibly TRBD1 (6 bases). CDR1 is SGHRS, CDR2 YFSETQ, per germline. This CDR3 is built from 14 residues. Trimming shortened V by 3 bases and J by 2 bases, and 11 bases separated the two germline ends. The CDR3 sequence is CASSWRQVNTEAFF. The DNA of the CDR3 is TGCGCCAGCAGCTGGAGACAGGTCAACACTGAAGCTTTCTTT.

Comment on this clone: The same CDR3 also results from other DNA sequences found in this sample. The chain employs TRBV5-4 and TRBJ2-3; D uncertain. The CDR3 is made up of 13 amino acids. Germline-derived CDR1 and CDR2 are SGHNT and YYREEE (reference sequence). V shed 0 bases and J shed 1 base, with 3 bases lying between them. The CDR3 nucleotides read TGTGCCAGCAGCTTGGAGGGCACAGATACGCAGTATTTT. Its protein is CASSLEGTDTQYF. The variable domain in full, completed from reference TRBV5-4 and TRBJ2-3, reads ETGVTQSPTHLIKTRGQQVTLRCSSQSGHNTVSWYQQALGQGPQFIFQYYREEENGRGNFPPRFSGLQFPNYSSELNVNALELDDSALYLCASSLEGTDTQYFGPGTRLTVL.

V and J are TRBV10-3 and TRBJ1-2, with D unresolved. The V end was cut by 0 bases, the J end by 6 bases, with 8 bases between. The CDR3 spans 13 residues. Germline V CDR1 and CDR2: ENHRY, SYGVKD. The CDR3 region has the DNA TGTGCCATCAGTGAGTCTTACTCCCATGGCTACACCTTC. It yields the protein CAISESYSHGYTF.

The chain recombines TRBV19 with TRBJ1-1; no clear D gene. From germline, CDR1 is LNHDA and CDR2 SQIVND (reference sequence). V dropped 10 bases and J dropped 3 bases, with 27 bases sitting between them. The CDR3 is 17 residues long. DNA for the CDR3: TGTGCCACCCGGGCCGTTAAAAGACACTCTGGGGACACTGAAGCTTTCTTT. Its protein is CATRAVKRHSGDTEAFF.

The rearrangement links TRBV30 to TRBJ1-2; 7 positions match TRBD1. J lost 8 bases, V lost 0 bases, and 6 bases had no gene match. CDR1 GTSNPN and CDR2 SVGIG come from the germline V gene (reference sequence). The CDR3 sequence is 13 residues long. DNA of the CDR3: TGTGCCTGGAGTGTACGACAGGGCGCCGGCTACACCTTC. It specifies CAWSVRQGAGYTF.

The chain links TRBV4-1 to TRBJ1-4; tentatively, D is TRBD1 (6 bases). This CDR3 is built from 14 residues. Trimming cost V 4 bases and J 4 bases, with 10 bases left between them. Germline V CDR1 and CDR2: MGHRA, YSYEKL. CDR3 residues: CASSPSGVNEKLFF. Here the CDR3 DNA reads TGCGCCAGCAGCCCCTCAGGGGTTAATGAAAAACTGTTTTTT.

The chain employs TRBV25-1 and TRBJ1-3; TRBD1 aligns across 7 bases. The CDR3 runs 16 residues. The ends lost 1 base at V and 3 bases at J; junction bases unmatched: 6. Germline V gives CDR1 MGHDK, CDR2 SYGVNS. CDR3 sequence reads: CASSESTGVDGNTIYF. CDR3 DNA sequence: TGTGCCAGCAGTGAATCAACAGGGGTCGATGGAAACACCATATATTTT.

The V gene is TRBV10-3, the J gene TRBJ1-3; D is ambiguous. CDR1 and CDR2 (germline): ENHRY, SYGVKD. This CDR3 comprises 12 residues. Trimming cost V 10 bases and J 4 bases, with 11 bases left between them. CDR3 coding DNA: TGTGCCAGCGGGGAGGGAGGAAACACCATATATTTT. It translates to CASGEGGNTIYF.